This T cell receptor (beta chain) came from a study of CD8 T cells in Susac syndrome. With random hexamers, reverse transcription was performed on roughly 0.45 to 1 ug of RNA. Amplification of the TCR beta CDR3 was carried out by immunoSEQ multiplex PCR, which spanned a total of 54 Vbeta and 13 Jbeta segments. Each CDR3 protein is one row after TCRdb ran MiXCR on the immunoSEQ multiplex PCR reads. The sample lists 180,000 or so distinct CDR3 sequences, approximately 95% occurring once. J lost 1 base, V lost 4 bases, and 6 bases had no gene match. CDR1 and CDR2 (germline): SGHNT, YYREEE (reference sequence). The CDR3 has 16 residues.

The chain carries TRBV5-4 and TRBJ2-7, with 12 bases lining up with TRBD2. This clonotype originated in a human donor in good health. The sequenced sample consisted of CD4+ T cells from PBMCs. This CDR3 is CASSLGGLAGSYEQYF. The CDR3 DNA reads as TGTGCCAGCAGCCTGGGAGGACTAGCGGGGTCCTACGAGCAGTACTTC.